This entry lists 32 T cell receptor beta chains sequenced from one sample in a study of blood T cell repertoires in COVID-19. TCRdb keeps only in-frame clones here, not all; method: immunoSEQ multiplex PCR. The table has some 62,000 clones, around 76% seen once. The sample taken for sequencing was peripheral blood. These receptors all come from a human donor in a cohort sampled during active COVID-19.

This rearrangement joins TRBV29-1 to TRBJ1-2; TRBD1 might be the D (5 bases). CDR3 size: 13 residues. Germline V gene data show CDR1 as SQVTM and CDR2 as ANQGSEA. With 6 bases removed from V and 7 bases from J, the gap between germline ends came to 18 bases. The CDR3 is CSVQVAGSGGYTF. The CDR3 region has the DNA TGCAGCGTCCAAGTTGCAGGGTCCGGTGGCTACACCTTC. Combining the CDR3 with reference TRBV29-1 and TRBJ1-2 gives the whole variable domain SAVISQKPSRDICQRGTSLTIQCQVDSQVTMMFWYRQQPGQSLTLIATANQGSEATYESGFVIDKFPISRPNLTFSTLTVSNMSPEDSSIYLCSVQVAGSGGYTFGSGTRLTVV.

V gene TRBV6-2 or TRBV6-3 combines with J gene TRBJ2-7, with 8 bases identical to TRBD2. This CDR3 is built from 14 residues. V gave up 5 bases and J gave up 2 bases; unmatched junction bases: 5. The germline CDR1 and CDR2 sequences are MNHEY and SVGEGT. The CDR3 region is CASSNPGGAYEQYF. CDR3 coding DNA: TGTGCCAGCAGTAACCCGGGGGGGGCCTACGAGCAGTACTTC.

By proportion, this clone is medium-sized. The chain joins TRBV19 to TRBJ1-6, with 9 bases fitting TRBD1. CDR1 LNHDA and CDR2 SQIVND come from the germline V gene (reference sequence). The trim removed 6 bases at V and 5 bases at J, leaving 2 bases unmatched. The CDR3 loop spans 14 amino acids. The CDR3 coding sequence is TGTGCCAGTAGGAGGGACAGGGATAATTCACCCCTCCACTTT. Encoded protein: CASRRDRDNSPLHF.

The chain joins TRBV5-1 to TRBJ2-3; a weak D match, TRBD2 (6 bases). The germline CDR1 and CDR2 sequences are SGHRS and YFSETQ. V was pared by 4 bases and J by 1 base, with 13 bases between. The CDR3 consists of 15 residues. The CDR3 sequence is CASSPTGEGTDTQYF. The CDR3 DNA sequence: TGCGCCAGCAGCCCAACGGGGGAGGGCACAGATACGCAGTATTTT.

The chain employs TRBV5-6 and TRBJ1-1; TRBD1 matches 7 bases. V gave up 1 base and J gave up 0 bases; unmatched junction bases: 3. Germline V CDR1 and CDR2: SGHDT, YYEEEE. The CDR3 contains 15 residues. Here the CDR3 reads CASSLPGQMNTEAFF. In DNA form, the CDR3 reads TGTGCCAGCAGCTTGCCGGGACAGATGAACACTGAAGCTTTCTTT.

In its sample, this clone was seen once. The chain uses TRBV21-1 and TRBJ1-3; TRBD1, the D gene given by the table, was not confirmed from the DNA. TRBV21-1 is designated a pseudogene. The CDR3 has 17 amino acids. Here the CDR3 DNA reads TGTGCCAGCAGCAAAGCGGCTTTAGACAGGTCTGAGGACACCATATATTTT. Translation: CASSKAALDRSEDTIYF.

The chain has TRBV6-2 or TRBV6-3 and TRBJ1-5; 7 bases line up with TRBD1. Germline V CDR1 and CDR2: MNHEY, SVGEGT. The junction had 16 bases not matched to a gene; V was cut back by 5 bases and J by 9 bases. The CDR3 consists of 16 residues. The CDR3 loop reads CASSPRQGESLRPQHF. In nucleotides, the CDR3 is TGTGCCAGCAGTCCGAGACAGGGAGAATCGCTGAGGCCCCAGCATTTT.

This clone was seen a few times. CDR3 residues: CAWTGGPNEQFF. The CDR3 coding sequence is TGTGCCTGGACGGGGGGGCCAAATGAGCAGTTCTTC. The V call is TRBV30, the J call TRBJ2-1; 8 bases are a match to TRBD2. The CDR3 length is 12 residues. Germline-derived CDR1 and CDR2 are GTSNPN and SVGIG (reference sequence). With V trimmed by 4 bases and J by 7 bases, 3 bases remained unmatched.

The chain is built from TRBV7-3 and TRBJ2-1, with 8 bases aligning to TRBD2. The length of the CDR3 is 15 residues. Germline CDR1 reads SGHTA; CDR2 reads FQGTGA. The V gene end was trimmed by 5 bases and the J gene end by 5 bases; junction bases not matched to a gene: 8. In DNA, the CDR3 is TGTGCCAGCAGCCTCAGCGGGGGACCCAACAATGAGCAGTTCTTC. Encoded protein: CASSLSGGPNNEQFF. The full variable domain, its missing parts supplied by reference TRBV7-3 and TRBJ2-1, is GAGVSQTPSNKVTEKGKYVELRCDPISGHTALYWYRQSLGQGPEFLIYFQGTGAADDSGLPNDRFFAVRPEGSVSTLKIQRTERGDSAVYLCASSLSGGPNNEQFFGPGTRLTVL.

This rearrangement joins TRBV29-1 to TRBJ1-5; 7 bases agree with TRBD1. The junction had 11 bases not matched to a gene; V was cut back by 5 bases and J by 7 bases. CDR3 length equals 14 residues. Per the germline V gene, CDR1 is SQVTM and CDR2 is ANQGSEA. The CDR3: CSVRWAGGRQPQHF. The CDR3 DNA is TGCAGCGTTCGATGGGCAGGGGGTAGGCAGCCCCAGCATTTT.

This clone was detected only a few times. CDR3 DNA sequence: TGTGCCAGTAGTGAGAGGGTTCGCACTGAAGCTTTCTTT. Its translation is CASSERVRTEAFF. The chain combines TRBV19 with TRBJ1-1; no reliable D call. Germline values: CDR1 LNHDA, CDR2 SQIVND (reference sequence). Trimming removed 5 bases from V and 4 bases from J, with 11 bases in between. CDR3 size: 13 residues.

The rearrangement joins TRBV25-1 to TRBJ1-2; no firm D call. Trimming left V 10 bases short and J 5 bases short, with 23 bases between. CDR1 and CDR2 from the germline V gene are MGHDK and SYGVNS. There are 15 residues in the CDR3. The CDR3 DNA is TGTGCCATCCTGAGGGAGAAGGTTTATTCTTATGGCTACACCTTC. It specifies CAILREKVYSYGYTF.

On this clone: This sample also contains other DNA sequences that code for the same CDR3. V and J are TRBV7-9 and TRBJ2-7; 8 bases fit TRBD2. The CDR3 is 14 residues long. The germline V gene has CDR1 SEHNR and CDR2 FQNEAQ (reference sequence). V was pared by 2 bases and J by 2 bases, with 2 bases of the junction left unmatched. As DNA, the CDR3 is TGTGCCAGCAGCTTAAGCGGGGGCCCCTACGAGCAGTACTTC. This translates into CASSLSGGPYEQYF. Complete variable domain (other parts from reference TRBV7-9 and TRBJ2-7): DTGVSQNPRHKITKRGQNVTFRCDPISEHNRLYWYRQTLGQGPEFLTYFQNEAQLEKSRLLSDRFSAERPKGSFSTLEIQRTEQGDSAMYLCASSLSGGPYEQYFGPGTRLTVT.

This clone was observed once. This sequence joins TRBV6-6 and TRBJ1-4; the match to TRBD1 covers 7 bases. The V segment lost 5 bases and the J segment 7 bases; nucleotides outside the gene matches: 16. Germline loops: CDR1 MNHNY, CDR2 SVGAGI (reference sequence). The CDR3 runs 17 residues. The CDR3 here is CASSPDRVRGSSEKLFF. The CDR3 bases are TGTGCCAGCAGTCCAGACAGGGTTAGAGGATCGAGTGAAAAACTGTTTTTT.

The chain combines TRBV15 with TRBJ2-6, with D possibly matching TRBD2 (5 bases). V lost 11 bases and J lost 0, with 17 bases in between. Per the germline V gene, CDR1 is LNHNV and CDR2 is YYDKDF (reference sequence). This CDR3 contains 16 residues. The CDR3 loop is CAVGAAPLSGANVLTF. CDR3 in DNA: TGTGCCGTCGGAGCGGCTCCACTCTCTGGGGCCAACGTCCTGACTTTC.

The chain is built from TRBV5-1 and TRBJ2-4; possibly TRBD2 for D (6 bases). CDR3 length: 17 amino acids. Germline loops: CDR1 SGHRS, CDR2 YFSETQ. V lost 5 bases to trimming and J lost 0 bases, with 18 bases between them. The CDR3: CASSGGTDMLAKNIQYF. The CDR3 DNA reads TGCGCCAGCAGTGGGGGGACGGATATGTTAGCCAAAAACATTCAGTACTTC. The complete variable domain, with remaining parts taken from reference TRBV5-1 and TRBJ2-4, reads KAGVTQTPRYLIKTRGQQVTLSCSPISGHRSVSWYQQTPGQGLQFLFEYFSETQRNKGNFPGRFSGRQFSNSRSEMNVSTLELGDSALYLCASSGGTDMLAKNIQYFGAGTRLSVL.

This clone showed up just once. The genes are TRBV2 and TRBJ2-2; 11 nucleotides line up with TRBD2. In germline, CDR1 is SNHLY, CDR2 FYNNEI. This CDR3 is 15 amino acids long. V shed 6 bases and J 5 bases; nucleotides not matched to a gene: 5. The CDR3 here is CASRASGGSTGELFF. Here the CDR3 DNA reads TGTGCCAGCAGGGCTAGCGGGGGGTCGACCGGGGAGCTGTTTTTT. The variable domain in full, with the rest retrieved from reference TRBV2 and TRBJ2-2, is EPEVTQTPSHQVTQMGQEVILRCVPISNHLYFYWYRQILGQKVEFLVSFYNNEISEKSEIFDDQFSVERPDGSNFTLKIRSTKLEDSAMYFCASRASGGSTGELFFGEGSRLTVL.

The V and J genes are TRBV19 and TRBJ1-1; possible D gene TRBD1, 6 bases. The CDR3 totals 13 residues. V lost 6 bases, J lost 5 bases, and 13 bases lay in between. Germline CDR1 and CDR2: LNHDA and SQIVND (reference sequence). CDR3 loop: CASSTGLLTEAFF. DNA of the CDR3: TGTGCCAGTAGCACAGGGCTATTGACTGAAGCTTTCTTT.

The CDR3 bases are TGTGCCAGCAGCCCCCGAGAACAGGGAAGCCGTGGGGCCAACGTCCTGACTTTC. Residues: CASSPREQGSRGANVLTF. This sequence joins TRBV5-4 and TRBJ2-6, with D possibly being TRBD1 (6 bases). This CDR3 is built from 18 residues. The V end lost 4 bases, the J end lost 3 bases, and 20 bases lay between the germline ends. Germline CDR1 is SGHNT and CDR2 is YYREEE (reference sequence).

This chain uses TRBV14 with TRBJ1-2, with TRBD1 matching over 8 bases. Trimming cost V 1 base and J 7 bases; bases outside gene matches: 2. Looked up from germline, CDR1 is SGHDN and CDR2 is FVKESK. The CDR3 consists of 13 residues. The CDR3 bases are TGTGCCAGCAGCCAAGCAGGGACAGGTGGCTACACCTTC. Protein sequence: CASSQAGTGGYTF.

The rearrangement joins TRBV5-1 to TRBJ2-2; D ambiguous. The germline gives CDR1 SGHRS, CDR2 YFSETQ. Trimming left V 4 bases short and J 2 bases short, with 9 bases between. The length of the CDR3 is 14 residues. The CDR3 DNA is TGCGCCAGCAGCCCAGGTGGTAACACCGGGGAGCTGTTTTTT. This encodes CASSPGGNTGELFF. The full variable domain, in which reference TRBV5-1 and TRBJ2-2 provide the parts outside the CDR3, is KAGVTQTPRYLIKTRGQQVTLSCSPISGHRSVSWYQQTPGQGLQFLFEYFSETQRNKGNFPGRFSGRQFSNSRSEMNVSTLELGDSALYLCASSPGGNTGELFFGEGSRLTVL.

V is TRBV7-8 and J is TRBJ2-1; D is unresolved. This CDR3 spans 16 amino acids. Germline assignment: CDR1 SGHVS and CDR2 FQNEAQ. V shed 0 bases and J shed 0 bases, with 9 bases lying between them. The CDR3 region is CASSLARQISYNEQFF. The CDR3 coding sequence is TGTGCCAGCAGCTTAGCGCGGCAGATCTCCTACAATGAGCAGTTCTTC. The complete variable domain, with remaining parts taken from reference TRBV7-8 and TRBJ2-1, reads GAGVSQSPRYKVAKRGQDVALRCDPISGHVSLFWYQQALGQGPEFLTYFQNEAQLDKSGLPSDRFFAERPEGSVSTLKIQRTQQEDSAVYLCASSLARQISYNEQFFGPGTRLTVL.

V gene TRBV3-1 (or the pseudogene TRBV3-2) combines with J gene TRBJ2-7; 7 bases agree with TRBD1. J was trimmed by 3 bases and V by 4 bases; bases with no gene match: 6. The CDR3 is 14 amino acids. Germline assignment: CDR1 LGHDT and CDR2 YNNKEL (reference sequence). CDR3 in amino acids: CASSRRQGVYEQYF. The CDR3 DNA reads TGTGCCAGCAGCCGCCGACAGGGAGTCTACGAGCAGTACTTC.

The chain joins TRBV5-1 to TRBJ2-5; D not certain. Looked up from germline, CDR1 is SGHRS and CDR2 is YFSETQ. The V and J ends lost 0 bases and 1 base respectively, with 10 bases between them. The CDR3 consists of 15 residues. This chain's CDR3 is CASSLAITGQETQYF. CDR3 bases: TGCGCCAGCAGCTTGGCCATTACGGGCCAAGAGACCCAGTACTTC.

This chain connects TRBV20-1 to TRBJ2-5; D is unclear. Germline V gene data show CDR1 as DFQATT and CDR2 as SNEGSKA (reference sequence). The CDR3 spans 12 residues. Trimming stripped 3 bases from V and 5 bases from J, with 10 bases between. In DNA form, the CDR3 reads TGCAGTGCTAGTTCACCCGGGGAGACCCAGTACTTC. This sequence encodes CSASSPGETQYF.

The J gene is TRBJ2-2, the V gene TRBV7-2; 9 bases are shared with TRBD2. CDR3 length: 17 amino acids. Germline lookup yields CDR1 SGHTA and CDR2 FQGNSA. After removal of 2 bases from V and 9 bases from J, the junction contained 13 bases not matched to a gene. CDR3 sequence (DNA): TGTGCCAGCAGCTTATGGGAGCATAGCGGGGGCAGGTGGGAGCTGTTTTTT. Translation gives CASSLWEHSGGRWELFF.

The rearrangement links TRBV7-8 to TRBJ1-1; maybe TRBD1 (6 bases). The CDR3 sequence is 21 residues long. Germline V gene sequence: CDR1 SGHVS, CDR2 FQNEAQ. Trimming shortened V by 5 bases and J by 0 bases, and 31 bases separated the two germline ends. Here the CDR3 DNA reads TGTGCCAGCAGCACAGGCAGGGGCGCGAAGGACCGCCTATTGATGAACACTGAAGCTTTCTTT. Its protein is CASSTGRGAKDRLLMNTEAFF.

This chain links TRBV5-4 with TRBJ1-1, with 12 nucleotides matching TRBD1. V lost 3 bases, J lost 6 bases, and 6 bases stayed unmatched. The germline CDR1 and CDR2 sequences are SGHNT and YYREEE (reference sequence). This CDR3 region has 15 residues. CDR3 sequence reads: CASSSPGQGASEAFF. CDR3 sequence (DNA): TGTGCCAGCAGCTCTCCGGGACAGGGGGCATCTGAAGCTTTCTTT. The full variable domain, rest sourced from reference TRBV5-4 and TRBJ1-1, is ETGVTQSPTHLIKTRGQQVTLRCSSQSGHNTVSWYQQALGQGPQFIFQYYREEENGRGNFPPRFSGLQFPNYSSELNVNALELDDSALYLCASSSPGQGASEAFFGQGTRLTVV.

The chain combines TRBV20-1 with TRBJ2-1, with 11 bases aligning to TRBD2. J lost 5 bases, V lost 3 bases, and 3 bases had no gene match. The CDR3 is 14 amino acids. CDR1 and CDR2 from the germline V gene are DFQATT and SNEGSKA (reference sequence). The DNA of the CDR3 is TGCAGTGCTAGTCGACTAGCGGGGAACAATGAGCAGTTCTTC. This translates into CSASRLAGNNEQFF.

V usage is TRBV7-2 and J usage is TRBJ1-4, with 8 bases matching TRBD1. Germline values: CDR1 SGHTA, CDR2 FQGNSA. The CDR3 sequence is 17 residues long. The trim removed 6 bases at V and 6 bases at J, leaving 15 bases unmatched. CDR3 sequence (DNA): TGTGCCAGCAGTTCCGGGACAGGAAGGGCCCTATATGAAAAACTGTTTTTT. Its translation: CASSSGTGRALYEKLFF.

V is TRBV9 and J is TRBJ2-1; TRBD2 matches at 8 bases. The CDR3 length is 14 residues. V lost 0 bases and J lost 9; bases outside the gene matches: 5. In germline, CDR1 is SGDLS, CDR2 YYNGEE. The CDR3 here is CASSVAGGRGEQFF. The DNA for the CDR3 is TGTGCCAGCAGCGTAGCGGGGGGGAGAGGTGAGCAGTTCTTC.

The chain couples TRBV2 to TRBJ2-1; TRBD2 matches at 11 bases. Per germline, CDR1 SNHLY and CDR2 FYNNEI. The ends lost 4 bases at V and 5 bases at J; junction bases unmatched: 4. This CDR3 contains 15 residues. The DNA of the CDR3 is TGTGCCAGCAGTGGGTCTAGCGGGGGGAACAATGAGCAGTTCTTC. Translating it yields CASSGSSGGNNEQFF.